The T cell receptor beta chain described here comes from a study of blood T cell repertoires in COVID-19 (dated by TCRdb to between 2020 and 2021). Regarding the complete study: The collaborator samples originated in the United States, Italy and Spain and spanned the acute and convalescent phases of COVID-19. The prospective study material was composed of cDNA or gDNA derived from T cells, B-cell-depleted T cells, or PBMCs. The dataset comprised deeply sampled blood TCRbeta repertoires from subjects exposed to, actively infected with, or recovered from COVID-19. The repertoires were released in a freely available public database meant as a resource for research on the immune response to SARS-CoV-2. Samples were obtained from the ongoing ImmuneRACE study (first 160 participants) and from 1,254 subjects provided by 6 global collaborators. Sample metadata almost always included a de-identified subject ID, COVID-19 status, age in years and sex. Where available, HLA class I and class II types were obtained from metadata supplied by the sample provider rather than from assay-based typing.

The immunoSEQ Assay, a bias-controlled multiplex PCR, was used to amplify TCRbeta CDR3 regions from genomic DNA. Under the source paper's analysis protocol: The number of nucleated cells in each sample was estimated by amplification of reference gene primers within the assay. Sequence reads were collapsed and filtered to measure the absolute abundance of every unique TCRbeta CDR3 rearrangement. For each sample, productive Simpson clonality was calculated as the square root of Simpson's diversity index across productive rearrangements. TCRdb carries this immuneACCESS record with in-frame sequences only. Its versions omit some clonotypes, under half of them owing to an unresolved V gene in the studies checked, with the rest unexplained. From that table come the V and J calls and clone size; the DNA was used to work out D and trimming. The sample yields roughly 65,000 clones; approximately 93% were counted once. The ten largest clones take up less than 3.5% of the sample.

Note on this clone: Its antigen is currently not known. Base qualities are missing; no much larger clone stands one base away.

Overall study outcomes, separate from this receptor: How much clinical and demographic metadata was included differed by source and by participant, and the metadata was provided uncurated.

Whole blood was collected in K2EDTA tubes by collaborating institutions according to the institutions' own protocols. For TCRbeta analysis, collaborators shipped samples in one of three forms: frozen whole blood, isolated PBMCs, or DNA extracted from either of those sample types. The receptor comes from a man between 65 and 85 years old with active COVID-19. The sample taken for sequencing was peripheral blood.

The nucleotide sequence is TGCAGTGCTATCGGGGCCTACGAGCAGTACTTC. This encodes CSAIGAYEQYF. The receptor chain draws on TRBV20-1 and TRBJ2-7; the D region possibly corresponds to TRBD2 (5 bases align). From the cysteine through the phenylalanine, the CDR3 covers 11 amino acids. CDR3 DNA only is kept here, 33 bases in frame from base 1. CDR1 and CDR2 are read off the germline V gene (reference sequence) as DFQATT and SNEGSKA. The trim is 4 bases for V and 2 bases for J, with a gap of 6 bases between the germline ends.